One and the same sample provided the 8 T cell receptor beta chains below, sequenced in a study of T cell repertoires in cytomegalovirus infection. Their specific antigens are unknown. Using its own MiXCR run on the reads, TCRdb lists one record per CDR3 protein. The sample contains around 710,000 distinct CDR3 sequences, roughly 29% of which appear only once. Sequencing used cultured CD8+ T cells from PBMCs, obtained from culture after CMV antigen stimulation. These receptors were collected from a human donor in good health (CMV status not recorded). Some clones in this sample may be carry-over from other donors' samples.

This clonotype occurred a few times. The chain employs TRBV27 and TRBJ2-1, with 11 bases lining up with TRBD2. V was pared by 5 bases and J by 4 bases, with 7 bases of the junction left unmatched. This CDR3 is 16 amino acids long. Per the germline V gene, CDR1 is MNHEY and CDR2 is SMNVEV (reference sequence). The CDR3 region is CASSPLAGGIYNEQFF. CDR3 in DNA: TGTGCCAGCAGTCCCCTAGCGGGGGGTATTTACAATGAGCAGTTCTTC.

J is TRBJ2-6 and V is TRBV12-3 or TRBV12-4; D remains unclear. Between the trimmed V and J ends, which lost 6 bases and 5 bases, there was a span of 8 bases. This CDR3 has 13 residues. This chain's CDR3 is CASRGLRANVLTF. The CDR3 DNA follows: TGTGCCAGCAGGGGGTTAAGGGCCAACGTCCTGACTTTC.

The chain is built from TRBV7-6 and TRBJ2-1; D not resolved. Germline assignment: CDR1 SGHVS and CDR2 FNYEAQ. V lost 1 base and J lost 8, with 9 bases in between. The CDR3 contains 13 residues. The CDR3 protein is CASSLEKDDEQFF. CDR3 DNA: TGTGCCAGCAGCTTAGAGAAGGACGATGAGCAGTTCTTC.

CDR3 coding DNA: TGTGCCAGCAGCGGAAGAGCCTACACCTTC. Protein sequence: CASSGRAYTF. This chain connects TRBV9 to TRBJ1-2; D remains ambiguous. Germline V gives CDR1 SGDLS, CDR2 YYNGEE. V dropped 3 bases and J dropped 10 bases, with 7 bases sitting between them. The CDR3 is 10 residues long.

This chain links TRBV7-9 with TRBJ2-5; 12 positions agree with TRBD2. The length of the CDR3 is 15 residues. Trimming at V came to 6 bases and at J to 5 bases, leaving 7 bases not matched to a gene. Germline V gene data show CDR1 as SEHNR and CDR2 as FQNEAQ (reference sequence). This CDR3 reads CASSDLAGGPETQYF. The CDR3 DNA follows: TGTGCCAGCAGTGATCTAGCGGGGGGGCCGGAGACCCAGTACTTC. Drawing the rest from reference TRBV7-9 and TRBJ2-5, the complete variable domain is DTGVSQNPRHKITKRGQNVTFRCDPISEHNRLYWYRQTLGQGPEFLTYFQNEAQLEKSRLLSDRFSAERPKGSFSTLEIQRTEQGDSAMYLCASSDLAGGPETQYFGPGTRLLVL.

This clonotype was picked up a small number of times. The genes are TRBV19 and TRBJ2-2; D gene ambiguous. This CDR3 spans 13 amino acids. Germline CDR1 reads LNHDA; CDR2 reads SQIVND (reference sequence). The germline V and J ends were trimmed by 3 bases and 8 bases, with 10 bases remaining between them. The CDR3 is CASSIRAAGELFF. In nucleotides, the CDR3 is TGTGCCAGTAGTATTCGGGCGGCGGGGGAGCTGTTTTTT.

This sequence joins TRBV9 and TRBJ2-2; TRBD1 matches 8 bases. Trimming took 7 bases from V and 3 from J; bases not matched to a gene: 2. The germline gives CDR1 SGDLS, CDR2 YYNGEE. The CDR3 extends over 13 amino acids. CDR3 region: CASDRGDTGELFF. The CDR3 nucleotides read TGTGCCAGCGACAGGGGCGACACCGGGGAGCTGTTTTTT.

This clonotype occurred a few times. V usage is TRBV27 and J usage is TRBJ1-1; 7 bases are shared with TRBD1. V shed 6 bases and J 1 base; nucleotides not matched to a gene: 5. The germline CDR1 and CDR2 sequences are MNHEY and SMNVEV (reference sequence). The CDR3 is 14 amino acids. The CDR3 DNA is TGTGCCAGCAGCATACAGGGGACGAACACTGAAGCTTTCTTT. This encodes CASSIQGTNTEAFF.